A single sample gave rise to the 13 T cell receptor beta chains below, sequenced in a study of blood T cell repertoires in COVID-19. Libraries were prepared by immunoSEQ multiplex PCR; TCRdb keeps only in-frame clonotypes and omits some of them. The profile covers about 260,000 clones, with about 88% appearing a single time and around 10% taken by the ten largest. The sequenced sample consisted of peripheral blood. These receptors originate from a woman aged 25-40 years with COVID-19, enrolled during active disease.

This sequence joins TRBV6-4 and TRBJ2-2, with a possible D match to TRBD2 (5 bases). This CDR3 is 14 amino acids long. The V and J ends lost 5 bases and 7 bases respectively, with 14 bases between them. Germline V lookup: CDR1 MRHNA, CDR2 SNTAGT. CDR3 DNA: TGTGCCAGCAGTCGCGAAGCCGGGGTCGGGGAGCTGTTTTTT. Translating it yields CASSREAGVGELFF.

This chain links TRBV5-4 with TRBJ2-3, with D possibly matching TRBD2 (6 bases). V was trimmed by 0 bases and J by 3 bases, leaving 8 bases between them. The CDR3 is 14 residues long. Germline V gene sequence: CDR1 SGHNT, CDR2 YYREEE (reference sequence). This CDR3 reads CASSLDGRTDTQYF. The CDR3 DNA reads as TGTGCCAGCAGCTTGGACGGGAGAACAGATACGCAGTATTTT.

This clone was seen once. The chain recombines TRBV7-9 with TRBJ2-7; TRBD2 matches 7 bases. V shed 3 bases, J shed 2 bases, and the junction held 1 base outside the gene matches. Germline assignment: CDR1 SEHNR and CDR2 FQNEAQ (reference sequence). The CDR3 loop spans 13 amino acids. The CDR3 nucleotides read TGTGCCAGCAGCTTCGCGGGGGCCTACGAGCAGTACTTC. It translates to CASSFAGAYEQYF. Full variable domain (missing parts from reference TRBV7-9 and TRBJ2-7): DTGVSQNPRHKITKRGQNVTFRCDPISEHNRLYWYRQTLGQGPEFLTYFQNEAQLEKSRLLSDRFSAERPKGSFSTLEIQRTEQGDSAMYLCASSFAGAYEQYFGPGTRLTVT.

The chain links TRBV6-2 or TRBV6-3 to TRBJ1-1, with D possibly being TRBD1 (5 bases). V dropped 5 bases and J dropped 5 bases, with 15 bases sitting between them. CDR3 length: 14 residues. Per the germline V gene, CDR1 is MNHEY and CDR2 is SVGEGT. CDR3 residues: CASSRTGTFTEAFF. The CDR3 DNA follows: TGTGCCAGCAGTCGAACAGGTACTTTTACTGAAGCTTTCTTT.

The chain recombines TRBV2 with TRBJ2-7; D unclear. CDR3 size: 13 residues. Trimming took off 2 bases at V and 4 bases at J, with 9 bases between the two ends. Per the germline V gene, CDR1 is SNHLY and CDR2 is FYNNEI. The CDR3 nucleotides are TGTGCCAGCAGTGAATTACCAGGATACGAGCAGTACTTC. Translated: CASSELPGYEQYF.

The count of this clone is one. This chain connects TRBV2 to TRBJ1-3; D gene unclear. The germline V gene encodes CDR1 SNHLY and CDR2 FYNNEI. There are 13 residues in the CDR3. V lost 4 bases to trimming and J lost 2 bases, with 6 bases between them. The CDR3 is CASSGRTGNTIYF. CDR3 sequence (DNA): TGTGCCAGCAGTGGGAGGACTGGAAACACCATATATTTT.

The gene calls are TRBV2 and TRBJ1-4, with a tentative D call TRBD1 (6 bases). Germline-derived CDR1 and CDR2 are SNHLY and FYNNEI. This CDR3 comprises 15 residues. Trimming left V 5 bases short and J 7 bases short, with 17 bases between. For the CDR3, the DNA is TGTGCCAGCAGTTCTCAGGGGACGAGTCTTGAAAAACTGTTTTTT. Amino acids: CASSSQGTSLEKLFF. The variable domain in full, completed from reference TRBV2 and TRBJ1-4, reads EPEVTQTPSHQVTQMGQEVILRCVPISNHLYFYWYRQILGQKVEFLVSFYNNEISEKSEIFDDQFSVERPDGSNFTLKIRSTKLEDSAMYFCASSSQGTSLEKLFFGSGTQLSVL.

The V and J genes are TRBV13 and TRBJ2-5, with TRBD2 as a possible D gene (6 bases). CDR1 is PRHDT and CDR2 is FYEKMQ in the germline V gene (reference sequence). With 4 bases removed from V and 5 bases from J, the gap between germline ends came to 14 bases. CDR3 length: 14 amino acids. For the CDR3, the DNA is TGTGCCAGCAGCTACAGCGGAGGGGAGGAGACCCAGTACTTC. Protein sequence: CASSYSGGEETQYF.

This rearrangement joins TRBV28 to TRBJ2-7; a weak D match, TRBD1 (5 bases). Germline-derived CDR1 and CDR2 are MDHEN and SYDVKM. This CDR3 contains 17 residues. The ends were cut back, 3 bases at V and 2 bases at J, with 20 bases in the middle. CDR3 sequence reads: CASSLWLGLVPPYEQYF. Written as DNA, the CDR3 is TGTGCCAGCAGTTTGTGGTTGGGGCTAGTGCCTCCCTACGAGCAGTACTTC.

The chain combines TRBV4-1 with TRBJ2-2; TRBD1 is a possible D gene (6 bases). Trimming stripped 6 bases from V and 1 base from J, with 12 bases between. The CDR3 length is 15 residues. The germline CDR1 and CDR2 sequences are MGHRA and YSYEKL. CDR3 sequence: CASRYSGQNTGELFF. The CDR3 nucleotides are TGCGCCAGCAGATATTCGGGACAGAACACCGGGGAGCTGTTTTTT.

V gene TRBV5-6 combines with J gene TRBJ2-7, with 9 bases that match TRBD1. V lost 2 bases and J lost 5; bases outside the gene matches: 5. CDR1 is SGHDT and CDR2 is YYEEEE in the germline V gene. The CDR3 sequence is 14 residues long. CDR3 coding DNA: TGTGCCAGCAGCTTCGGACAGGGGCGGGACGAGCAGTACTTC. The encoded protein is CASSFGQGRDEQYF.

This chain joins TRBV6-5 and TRBJ2-1; 13 positions agree with TRBD2. The CDR3 is 15 amino acids. Germline V gene sequence: CDR1 MNHEY, CDR2 SVGAGI. Unmatched junction bases numbered 6, after V lost 6 bases and J lost 7 bases. This CDR3 is CASRGLAGRGNEQFF. CDR3 in DNA: TGTGCCAGCAGGGGACTAGCGGGAAGGGGGAATGAGCAGTTCTTC.

The J gene is TRBJ2-1, the V gene TRBV5-6, with 9 bases fitting TRBD2. V shed 4 bases and J 10 bases; nucleotides not matched to a gene: 24. This CDR3 region has 19 residues. Germline CDR1 SGHDT, CDR2 YYEEEE. The CDR3 spells CASSPPPALLAGGPREQFF. CDR3 coding DNA: TGTGCCAGCAGCCCACCCCCAGCCCTCTTGGCGGGAGGGCCGCGGGAGCAGTTCTTC.